This TCR beta chain was sequenced for a study of blood T cell repertoires in COVID-19. The CDR3 covers 14 residues. V was trimmed by 5 bases and J by 7 bases, leaving 14 bases between them. The germline CDR1 and CDR2 sequences are SGHTA and FQGNSA. The protocol was immunoSEQ multiplex PCR, while the TCRdb copy is restricted to in-frame clones and leaves out a portion. The sample includes hundreds of thousands of clones, around 87% of them seen just once. This TCR derives from a middle-aged woman who had recovered from COVID-19. Sequenced material: peripheral blood. The chain employs TRBV7-2 and TRBJ2-2; D remains ambiguous. The CDR3 DNA reads as TGTGCCAGCAGCCCCCACCGGGTAGTCGGGGAGCTGTTTTTT. Residues: CASSPHRVVGELFF.